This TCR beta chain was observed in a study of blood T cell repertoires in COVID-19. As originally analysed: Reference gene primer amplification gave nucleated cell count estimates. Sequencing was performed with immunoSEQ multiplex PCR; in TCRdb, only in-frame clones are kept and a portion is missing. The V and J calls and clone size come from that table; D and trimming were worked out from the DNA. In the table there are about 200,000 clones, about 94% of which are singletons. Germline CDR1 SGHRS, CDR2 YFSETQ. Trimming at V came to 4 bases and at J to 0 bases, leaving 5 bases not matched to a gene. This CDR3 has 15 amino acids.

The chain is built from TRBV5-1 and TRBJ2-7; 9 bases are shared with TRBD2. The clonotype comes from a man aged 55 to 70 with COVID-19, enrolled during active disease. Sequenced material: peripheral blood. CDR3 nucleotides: TGCGCCAGCAGCCCGGCAGCGGGAGGCTCCTACGAGCAGTACTTC. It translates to CASSPAAGGSYEQYF.